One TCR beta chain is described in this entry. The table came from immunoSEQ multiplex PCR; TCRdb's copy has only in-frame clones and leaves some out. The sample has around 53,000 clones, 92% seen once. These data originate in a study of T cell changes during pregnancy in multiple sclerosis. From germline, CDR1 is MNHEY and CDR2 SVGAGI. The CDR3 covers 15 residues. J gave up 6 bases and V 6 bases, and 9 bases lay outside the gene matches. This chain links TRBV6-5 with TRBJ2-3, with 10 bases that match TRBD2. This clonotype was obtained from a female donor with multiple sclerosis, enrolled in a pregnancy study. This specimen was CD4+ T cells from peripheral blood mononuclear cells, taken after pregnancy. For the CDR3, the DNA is TGTGCCAGCAGCGGGACTAGCGTCTCCGCGGATACGCAGTATTTT. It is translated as CASSGTSVSADTQYF.